The sequence of this TCR beta chain was determined in a study of beta chain features in type 1 diabetes (dated by TCRdb to between 2017 and 2018). In terms of the full investigation: Mean age, gender distribution, total cell number and subset yield did not differ between patients and healthy donors. In the study, TCRB repertoires of sorted circulating CD4+ T cell subsets from recently diagnosed type 1 diabetes patients were compared with those of matched healthy donors. A total of about 99,000,000 sorted cells were examined across all samples, and RNA yield correlated strongly with the number of cells per subset. Regulatory and stem cell-like memory subsets were obtained from only 8 patients and about eight healthy donors, while naive and central memory subsets were obtained from all 30 or so donors. The full study reports these points: Because cDNA was sequenced instead of genomic DNA, highly expressing activated cells could be over-represented, though the groups showed no difference in activation or CD3 levels. Because small numbers of individuals were included in the HLA sub-analyses, any influence of HLA type on TCRB rearrangement was left unresolved. Naive, central memory and regulatory TCRB repertoires appeared to be more similar among patients than among healthy donors. A moderate but significant shortening of TCRB CDR3 length was observed in type 1 diabetes patients in all four CD4+ subsets. PCR might favor shorter templates, but patient and control samples were amplified and corrected together, so any skew would affect both groups equally. At VDJ recombination sites, patients with type 1 diabetes made fewer insertions and deleted more nucleotides, a pattern implying thymic rearrangement abnormalities.

CDR1 ENHRY and CDR2 SYGVKD were looked up in the germline V gene. Trimming at the junction amounts to 6 bases on V and 2 bases on J, and the germline ends lie 14 bases apart. The CDR3 has 14 amino acids, counting the end cysteine and phenylalanine. Only CDR3 DNA remains: 42 bases, in frame from the first base. The entire amount of isolated RNA was reverse transcribed using the High Capacity cDNA Reverse Transcription Kit, so the sequenced TCRB transcripts were expressed ones. Deep immunoSEQ sequencing was applied to naive, central memory and regulatory T cell samples, giving an average of about 3.7 million total reads per sample. After sorted cells were lysed in RLT buffer, RNA was extracted with DNase-treated RNeasy Micro or Mini kits, with the choice depending on cell number. Each cell subset was processed separately to prevent cross-contamination, with patient and healthy donor samples processed together. The immunoSEQ multiplex PCR was used to amplify TCRB sequences from cDNA, generating 87-bp fragments that spanned the CDR3 region. Amplicons were sequenced on the Illumina HiSeq platform. On the study's bioinformatics: Synthetic template baselines were used to correct PCR bias computationally, reads within Hamming distance 2 were collapsed, and singletons that could not be merged were discarded. By aligning reads against IMGT, V, D and J genes, CDR3 length, and insertions or deletions at six rearrangement sites were assigned. Clonotype counts were normalized to sorted cell number within each subset before computing true diversity and Gini coefficients with the tcR R package. The overlap coefficient, calculated on TCRB nucleotide sequences, was used to measure repertoire sharing. As a proxy for the pre-selection repertoire, out-of-frame TCRB sequences from naive cells were analyzed. TCRdb limited this immuneACCESS table to in-frame rearrangements with V and J called. A share of clones is missing; checked studies link under half to unresolved V genes, and the rest is unexplained. The V and J calls and clone size are taken from that table; D and trimming were inferred from the DNA. The sample has 500,000 to 850,000 clones on record, about 14% of them singletons. 0.035% to 0.045% of the sample rests with the top ten.

Each donor gave one peripheral blood draw, around 0.12 L on average, collected into heparinised tubes. Using a panel that included CD45RO, CCR7, CD25, CD127, CD95 and CD27, naive, central memory, regulatory and stem cell-like memory CD4+ T cells were sorted on a BD FACSAria II. Purity was above 95% for every sorted population. PBMCs were separated immediately by Lymphoprep density gradient centrifugation and were stained directly, without being cultured. To minimize batch effects, samples were stained and sorted in pairs, one healthy donor with one patient per experiment. As to this clone: Its antigen remains undetermined. No base-level quality is on record; no much larger clone is a single base apart.

This sequence originates from a young man with type 1 diabetes. The chain was built from TRBV10-3 and TRBJ2-7; tentative D gene TRBD1, with 5 bases matching. Source material: naive CD4+ T cells from blood. The sample's cell subset or site label, in plain terms: true naive CD4+ T cells. The DNA sequence follows: TGTGCCATCAGATCCCAGGGATCCACCTACGAGCAGTACTTC. It specifies CAIRSQGSTYEQYF.